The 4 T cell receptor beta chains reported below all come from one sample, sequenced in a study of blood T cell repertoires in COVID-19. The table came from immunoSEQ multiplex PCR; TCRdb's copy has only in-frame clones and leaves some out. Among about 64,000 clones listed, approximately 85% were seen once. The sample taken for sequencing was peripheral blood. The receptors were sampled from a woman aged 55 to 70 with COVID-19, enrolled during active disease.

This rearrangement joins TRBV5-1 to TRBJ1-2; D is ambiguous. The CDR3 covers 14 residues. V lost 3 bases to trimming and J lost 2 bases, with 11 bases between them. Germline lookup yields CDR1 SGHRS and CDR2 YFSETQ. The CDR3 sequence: CASSSGFQNYGYTF. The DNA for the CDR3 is TGCGCCAGCAGCTCCGGGTTCCAGAACTATGGCTACACCTTC.

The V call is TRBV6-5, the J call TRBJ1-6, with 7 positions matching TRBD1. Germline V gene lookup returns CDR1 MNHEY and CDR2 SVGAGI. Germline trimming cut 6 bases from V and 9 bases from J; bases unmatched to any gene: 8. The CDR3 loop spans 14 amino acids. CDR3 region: CASSRDREVSPLHF. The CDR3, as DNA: TGTGCCAGCAGCAGAGACAGGGAGGTTTCACCCCTCCACTTT.

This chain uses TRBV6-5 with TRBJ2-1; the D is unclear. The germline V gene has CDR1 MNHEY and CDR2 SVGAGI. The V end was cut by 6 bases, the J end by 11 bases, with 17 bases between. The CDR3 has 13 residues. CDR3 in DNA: TGTGCCAGCAGCTTACGAGGTCGTCTCCAGCAGTTCTTC. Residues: CASSLRGRLQQFF.

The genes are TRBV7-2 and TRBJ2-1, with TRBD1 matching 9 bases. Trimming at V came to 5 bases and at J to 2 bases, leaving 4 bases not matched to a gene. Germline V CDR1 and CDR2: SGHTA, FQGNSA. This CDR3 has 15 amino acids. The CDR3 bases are TGTGCCAGCAGCGAGGGACAGGGACCCTACAATGAGCAGTTCTTC. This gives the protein CASSEGQGPYNEQFF.